This T cell receptor beta chain originates from a study of molecular identifiers for immune sequencing clone quantification. The table lists this clonotype with a count of one. Its specificity is unknown. Bulk TCR libraries were made with methods that had been previously described and with listed TCR primers. TCRdb re-called the PCR reads through MiXCR, storing one row per CDR3 protein. The data show around 470,000 distinct CDR3 sequences, approximately 25% seen once. Germline V CDR1 and CDR2: SGHRS, YFSETQ. The CDR3 is 15 residues long. V dropped 4 bases and J dropped 2 bases, with 16 bases sitting between them. Sorted inputs of about 17,000 to 1,100,000 cells, with 10%, 30% or 50% RNA, yielded naive CD8 libraries. Study findings and constraints: The study found clones above 20 RNA copies held over 98% of effector molecules and under 1% in naive cells. With a barcode shared among identical TCR molecules, highly expanded clone sizes could be underestimated.

The TCR originated in a human donor in good health. Some libraries in this study had Jurkat cell RNA spiked in. This rearrangement joins TRBV5-1 to TRBJ2-7; the D gene is possibly TRBD2 (5 bases). The source material was naive CD8+ T cells from blood, with Jurkat cell RNA spiked in. Described subset: FACS-sorted CD8+CD4-CCR7+CD45RA+ naive T cells. CDR3 protein: CASSPRWELPYEQYF. CDR3 coding DNA: TGCGCCAGCAGCCCCCGGTGGGAGCTTCCCTACGAGCAGTACTTC.